The 26 T cell receptor beta chains in this list originate from one sample, sequenced in a study of regulatory T cells in long-lasting Graves disease. This sample's time point: newly diagnosed GD, antithyroid drugs for less than 3 months. RNA isolated from PBMCs was used to make the TCR library. Arm-PCR of CDR3 regions and iRepertoire HTBI primers were used to build TCR beta libraries. TCRdb processed the multiplex PCR reads anew with MiXCR; each CDR3 protein has one entry. This table has more than 350,000 distinct CDR3 sequences, approximately 15% appearing once. These same data were also listed under a study on T cells in Graves' hyperthyroidism and ophthalmopathy.

This sample comprised peripheral blood mononuclear cells (PBMCs), obtained at new diagnosis, from a patient treated with antithyroid drugs. The receptors derive from a woman in her twenties or thirties with Graves disease.

This clonotype was detected only a few times. This sequence joins TRBV15 and TRBJ1-5, with 8 positions matching TRBD1. The J segment lost 2 bases and the V segment lost 4 bases, leaving 7 bases of the junction unmatched. Per the germline V gene, CDR1 is LNHNV and CDR2 is YYDKDF (reference sequence). The CDR3 covers 16 residues. The CDR3 sequence is CATSKDREPGNQPQHF. The DNA of the CDR3 is TGTGCCACCAGCAAGGACAGGGAACCTGGCAATCAGCCCCAGCATTTT. Full variable domain (remainder filled in from reference TRBV15 and TRBJ1-5): DAMVIQNPRYQVTQFGKPVTLSCSQTLNHNVMYWYQQKSSQAPKLLFHYYDKDFNNEADTPDNFQSRRPNTSFCFLDIRSPGLGDTAMYLCATSKDREPGNQPQHFGDGTRLSIL.

This clonotype came up many times. This chain connects TRBV27 to TRBJ2-6; possible D gene TRBD2, 6 bases. This CDR3 is built from 18 residues. Germline V gene data show CDR1 as MNHEY and CDR2 as SMNVEV (reference sequence). V shed 5 bases and J shed 4 bases, with 21 bases lying between them. DNA for the CDR3: TGTGCCAGCAGTCCCTACGGACCGGGAGCTTCGGGGGCCAACGTCCTGACTTTC. Translation: CASSPYGPGASGANVLTF.

This clonotype was observed many times. The chain links TRBV25-1 to TRBJ2-1; 9 bases match TRBD2. Germline trimming cut 1 base from V and 4 bases from J; bases unmatched to any gene: 2. This CDR3 has 15 amino acids. The germline V gene encodes CDR1 MGHDK and CDR2 SYGVNS. The CDR3 reads CASSELAGEYNEQFF. The CDR3 DNA is TGTGCCAGCAGTGAATTAGCGGGAGAGTACAATGAGCAGTTCTTC.

This clonotype has a count of ten or more. The V call is TRBV15, the J call TRBJ2-7; TRBD2 is a possible D gene (6 bases). V was trimmed by 2 bases and J by 5 bases, leaving 10 bases between them. This CDR3 spans 13 amino acids. Germline assignment: CDR1 LNHNV and CDR2 YYDKDF (reference sequence). The CDR3 region is CATSRSPGDEQYF. For the CDR3, the DNA is TGTGCCACCAGCAGATCTCCGGGGGACGAGCAGTACTTC.

CDR3 residues: CASSATGGPNQPQHF. CDR3 DNA: TGTGCCAGCAGTGCGACAGGGGGCCCCAATCAGCCCCAGCATTTT. V is TRBV2 and J is TRBJ1-5; 10 nucleotides agree with TRBD1. J was trimmed by 3 bases and V by 4 bases; bases with no gene match: 3. This CDR3 has 15 residues. Germline CDR1 is SNHLY and CDR2 is FYNNEI.

The chain employs TRBV19 and TRBJ2-7; D gene uncertain. Between the trimmed V and J ends, which lost 6 bases and 6 bases, there was a span of 21 bases. The CDR3 is made up of 15 amino acids. Per the germline V gene, CDR1 is LNHDA and CDR2 is SQIVND (reference sequence). The CDR3 DNA sequence: TGTGCCAGTAGCCATTCCGGGCTCACTTTTCGCGAGCAGTACTTC. Protein product: CASSHSGLTFREQYF.

The table lists this clonotype with many counts. The chain uses TRBV3-1 and TRBJ2-7; TRBD2 is a possible D gene (5 bases). This CDR3 comprises 14 residues. Between the trimmed V and J ends, which lost 4 bases and 0 bases, there was a span of 10 bases. Germline V gene sequence: CDR1 LGHDT, CDR2 YNNKEL (reference sequence). CDR3 protein: CASSRTVNSYEQYF. The CDR3, as DNA: TGTGCCAGCAGCCGGACTGTTAACTCCTACGAGCAGTACTTC.

In its sample, this clonotype was seen many times. J is TRBJ2-5 and V is TRBV7-2, with D possibly matching TRBD2 (7 bases). The germline V and J ends were trimmed by 5 bases and 1 base, with 20 bases remaining between them. The CDR3 is 17 residues long. Germline loops: CDR1 SGHTA, CDR2 FQGNSA. CDR3 bases: TGTGCCAGCAGCAACTGGGGGCTAGCGGACCCCCAAGAGACCCAGTACTTC. Translating gives CASSNWGLADPQETQYF. The full variable domain, rest sourced from reference TRBV7-2 and TRBJ2-5, is GAGVSQSPSNKVTEKGKDVELRCDPISGHTALYWYRQSLGQGLEFLIYFQGNSAPDKSGLPSDRFSAERTGGSVSTLTIQRTQQEDSAVYLCASSNWGLADPQETQYFGPGTRLLVL.

In DNA form, the CDR3 reads TGTGCCTCCGCCCGGGTGCCCTCCTACGAGCAGTACTTC. Translating it yields CASARVPSYEQYF. The gene calls are TRBV30 and TRBJ2-7; D gene unclear. CDR3 length: 13 amino acids. V lost 7 bases and J 0 bases, leaving 13 bases between the germline ends. The V gene's germline CDR1 is GTSNPN and CDR2 SVGIG (reference sequence).

This clonotype appeared a few times. The chain joins TRBV4-1 to TRBJ2-3, with 9 bases that match TRBD2. This CDR3 contains 15 residues. V shed 3 bases and J 5 bases; nucleotides not matched to a gene: 6. Germline values: CDR1 MGHRA, CDR2 YSYEKL. In DNA, the CDR3 is TGCGCCAGCAGCCATAAGCGCGGGGGGGGAGATACGCAGTATTTT. Its translation is CASSHKRGGGDTQYF.

This clonotype was seen only a few times. This chain links TRBV5-1 with TRBJ2-2; D is perhaps TRBD2 (6 bases). Germline V gene data show CDR1 as SGHRS and CDR2 as YFSETQ. This CDR3 spans 15 amino acids. V lost 1 base, J lost 5 bases, and 12 bases lay in between. CDR3 sequence (DNA): TGCGCCAGCAGCTTGCCGCGGGATTGGACCGGGGAGCTGTTTTTT. Its translation: CASSLPRDWTGELFF.

This clonotype occurred many times. This chain connects TRBV2 to TRBJ1-4; D call uncertain. Germline V CDR1 and CDR2: SNHLY, FYNNEI. The germline V and J ends were trimmed by 6 bases and 7 bases, with 12 bases remaining between them. The CDR3 consists of 13 residues. For the CDR3, the DNA is TGTGCCAGCAGCGGAGGGCGTCTTGAAAAACTGTTTTTT. Its translation is CASSGGRLEKLFF.

V usage is TRBV10-3 and J usage is TRBJ2-1; D not certain. The CDR3 is 13 amino acids. Germline values: CDR1 ENHRY, CDR2 SYGVKD. The CDR3 spells CDARGVPMDEQFF. DNA of the CDR3: TGTGACGCACGCGGCGTACCTATGGATGAGCAGTTCTTC.

There are a few counts of this clonotype. The gene calls are TRBV29-1 and TRBJ2-6, with no clear D. CDR1 and CDR2 (germline): SQVTM, ANQGSEA. The V end lost 5 bases, the J end lost 0 bases, and 17 bases lay between the germline ends. The CDR3 is 17 residues long. The chain's CDR3 is CSVFVQSRYSGANVLTF. Written as DNA, the CDR3 is TGCAGCGTTTTCGTGCAGAGCCGTTACTCTGGGGCCAACGTCCTGACTTTC.

Details on this clonotype: A single base separates this from a much larger clone, so it may be a read error. The genes are TRBV6-2 or TRBV6-3 and TRBJ2-7, with TRBD2 matching 12 bases. Germline V gene sequence: CDR1 MNHEY, CDR2 SVGEGT. With 7 bases clipped from V and 2 bases from J, the junction kept 3 bases outside the gene matches. The CDR3 has 14 amino acids. This CDR3 is CASKWTSGAYEQYF. In DNA, the CDR3 is TGTGCCAGCAAATGGACTAGCGGGGCCTACGAGCAGTACTTC.

The chain couples TRBV27 to TRBJ2-2; 11 bases map to TRBD2. Germline values: CDR1 MNHEY, CDR2 SMNVEV (reference sequence). This CDR3 contains 16 residues. J lost 1 base, V lost 5 bases, and 3 bases had no gene match. The CDR3 nucleotides are TGTGCCAGCAGTCTAGGGACTAGCGGGAACACCGGGGAGCTGTTTTTT. Translated, it gives CASSLGTSGNTGELFF.

The chain joins TRBV27 to TRBJ1-5; D is unclear. This CDR3 has 15 amino acids. Trimming took 2 bases from V and 0 from J, leaving 8 bases between them. Germline CDR1 and CDR2: MNHEY and SMNVEV (reference sequence). Written as DNA, the CDR3 is TGTGCCAGCAGTTTAAGCATTTATAGCAATCAGCCCCAGCATTTT. Translation gives CASSLSIYSNQPQHF.

This rearrangement joins TRBV27 to TRBJ1-3; D not resolved. From germline, CDR1 is MNHEY and CDR2 SMNVEV (reference sequence). V lost 4 bases and J 6 bases, leaving 13 bases between the germline ends. This CDR3 has 14 amino acids. The chain's CDR3 is CASSSIIDQNTIYF. The CDR3 nucleotides are TGTGCCAGCAGTTCCATCATCGATCAAAACACCATATATTTT.

This clonotype has just a few counts. An end of the junction does not agree with germline; a read error may underlie this. This rearrangement joins TRBV2 to TRBJ2-7; tentatively, D is TRBD2 (6 bases). This CDR3 region has 14 residues. Germline V lookup: CDR1 SNHLY, CDR2 FYNNEI. Here the CDR3 reads CASYLGLSSYERYF. In DNA, the CDR3 is TGTGCCAGCTACCTGGGACTTTCCTCCTACGAGCGGTACTTC. Filled out from reference TRBV2 and TRBJ2-7, the complete variable domain reads EPEVTQTPSHQVTQMGQEVILRCVPISNHLYFYWYRQILGQKVEFLVSFYNNEISEKSEIFDDQFSVERPDGSNFTLKIRSTKLEDSAMYFCASYLGLSSYERYFGPGTRLTVT.

This clonotype was recorded at least ten times. The V call is TRBV6-5, the J call TRBJ2-3; no definite D call. Trimming removed 2 bases at V and 4 bases at J, with 10 bases between. The CDR3 runs 14 residues. The germline V gene encodes CDR1 MNHEY and CDR2 SVGAGI. CDR3 DNA sequence: TGTGCCAGCAGTTACAGGTTTAATGCAGATACGCAGTATTTT. Translating gives CASSYRFNADTQYF.

This clonotype was counted ten times or more. This chain joins TRBV28 and TRBJ1-1; D call uncertain. This CDR3 contains 10 residues. Germline V CDR1 and CDR2: MDHEN, SYDVKM. V lost 7 bases and J lost 4, with 4 bases in between. CDR3 nucleotides: TGTGCCAGCATGGGCACTGAAGCTTTCTTT. Its protein product is CASMGTEAFF.

This clonotype was counted between two and nine times. The genes are TRBV7-9 and TRBJ2-5, with TRBD2 matching 7 bases. Germline loops: CDR1 SEHNR, CDR2 FQNEAQ (reference sequence). Trimming at V came to 5 bases and at J to 0 bases, leaving 3 bases not matched to a gene. This CDR3 is 14 amino acids long. CDR3 bases: TGTGCCAGCAGCGGGGCGGGAGACCAAGAGACCCAGTACTTC. Translated, it gives CASSGAGDQETQYF.

The chain combines TRBV6-4 with TRBJ1-4; D perhaps matches TRBD1 (5 bases). V shed 4 bases and J shed 7 bases, with 7 bases lying between them. The CDR3 has 12 amino acids. Looked up from germline, CDR1 is MRHNA and CDR2 is SNTAGT. This chain's CDR3 is CASSVGGEKLFF. The DNA of the CDR3 is TGTGCCAGCAGTGTGGGGGGTGAAAAACTGTTTTTT.

The J gene is TRBJ1-1, the V gene TRBV19, with 7 bases lining up with TRBD1. Germline V gene data show CDR1 as LNHDA and CDR2 as SQIVND (reference sequence). This CDR3 has 14 amino acids. With 7 bases clipped from V and 1 base from J, the junction kept 6 bases outside the gene matches. The DNA for the CDR3 is TGTGCCAGTATGTTGCCAGGGGGGAACACTGAAGCTTTCTTT. Its translation is CASMLPGGNTEAFF.

There are many counts of this clonotype. V usage is TRBV6-1 and J usage is TRBJ1-5; perhaps TRBD1 as D (6 bases). V lost 5 bases and J lost 7, with 18 bases in between. Germline loops: CDR1 MNHNS, CDR2 SASEGT. This CDR3 is built from 15 residues. CDR3: CASSPSAGVGQPQHF. In nucleotides, the CDR3 is TGTGCCAGCAGTCCCTCAGCAGGGGTAGGACAGCCCCAGCATTTT.

This clonotype was seen repeatedly, ten times or more. The rearrangement uses TRBV25-1 and TRBJ2-1, with TRBD2 identical over 9 bases. V lost 4 bases and J lost 8; bases outside the gene matches: 3. This CDR3 is built from 13 residues. Germline V gene sequence: CDR1 MGHDK, CDR2 SYGVNS. CDR3 residues: CASSVAGVYEQFF. The CDR3, as DNA: TGTGCCAGCAGTGTAGCGGGAGTCTATGAGCAGTTCTTC. Full variable domain (remainder filled in from reference TRBV25-1 and TRBJ2-1): EADIYQTPRYLVIGTGKKITLECSQTMGHDKMYWYQQDPGMELHLIHYSYGVNSTEKGDLSSESTVSRIRTEHFPLTLESARPSHTSQYLCASSVAGVYEQFFGPGTRLTVL.